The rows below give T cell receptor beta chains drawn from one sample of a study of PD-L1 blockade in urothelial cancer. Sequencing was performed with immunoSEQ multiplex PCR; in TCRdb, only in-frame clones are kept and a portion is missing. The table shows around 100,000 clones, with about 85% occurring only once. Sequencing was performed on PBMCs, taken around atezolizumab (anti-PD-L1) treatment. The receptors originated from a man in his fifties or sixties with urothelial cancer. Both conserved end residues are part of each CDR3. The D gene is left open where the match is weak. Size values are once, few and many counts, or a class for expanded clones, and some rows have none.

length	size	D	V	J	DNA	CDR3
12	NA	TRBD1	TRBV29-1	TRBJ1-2	TGCAGCGTTGGCGGGACAGCAAATGGCTACACCTTC	CSVGGTANGYTF
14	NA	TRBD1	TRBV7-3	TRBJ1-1	TGTGCCAGCAGCTTGATAGGGGGCGGCACTGAAGCTTTCTTT	CASSLIGGGTEAFF
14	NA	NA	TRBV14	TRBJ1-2	TGTGCCAGCAGCCAAGCTCTCCAGGGTTATGGCTACACCTTC	CASSQALQGYGYTF
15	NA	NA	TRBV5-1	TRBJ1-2	TGCGCCAGCAGCCAGGAACCAGGGTTAGGCCATGGCTACACCTTC	CASSQEPGLGHGYTF
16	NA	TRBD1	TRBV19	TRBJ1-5	TGTGCCAGTAGCCGCCCCGACAGGGGGCGCGATCAGCCCCAGCATTTT	CASSRPDRGRDQPQHF
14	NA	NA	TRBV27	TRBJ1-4	TGTGCCAGCAGTTCCGGGTCCAATAATGAAAAACTGTTTTTT	CASSSGSNNEKLFF
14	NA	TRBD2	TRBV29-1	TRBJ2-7	TGCAGCGTTGGCCCTCCTAGCGGGAGCCACGAGCAGTACTTC	CSVGPPSGSHEQYF
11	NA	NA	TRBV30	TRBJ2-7	TGTGCCTGGACAAGGGGGTACGAGCAGTACTTC	CAWTRGYEQYF
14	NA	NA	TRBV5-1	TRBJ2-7	TGCGCCAGCAGCTTGGCCGGGAGTGACTACGAGCAGTACTTC	CASSLAGSDYEQYF
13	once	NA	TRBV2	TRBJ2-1	TGTGCCAGTAAAACTGGGGCGGCCAATGAGCAGTTCTTC	CASKTGAANEQFF
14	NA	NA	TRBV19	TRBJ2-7	TGTGCCAGTAGTCGGGCAGGACAAACCTACGAGCAGTACTTC	CASSRAGQTYEQYF
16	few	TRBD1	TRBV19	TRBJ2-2	TGTGCCAGTAGTATAGGGGACAGGCAAAACACCGGGGAGCTGTTTTTT	CASSIGDRQNTGELFF
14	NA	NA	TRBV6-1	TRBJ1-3	TGTGCCAGCGGAAGACAGAGCTCTGGAAACACCATATATTTT	CASGRQSSGNTIYF
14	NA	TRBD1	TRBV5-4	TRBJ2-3	TGTGCCAGCAGTCGGACAGGTTCGGCAGATACGCAGTATTTT	CASSRTGSADTQYF
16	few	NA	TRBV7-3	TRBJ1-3	TGTGCCAGCAGCGTATACAGGGTTCACTCTGGAAACACCATATATTTT	CASSVYRVHSGNTIYF
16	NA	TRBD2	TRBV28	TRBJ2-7	TGTGCCAGTCTCTTAGGAAGCGGGAGGTCGTCCTACGAGCAGTACTTC	CASLLGSGRSSYEQYF
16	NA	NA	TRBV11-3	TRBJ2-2	TGTGCCAGCAGCTTAGACTCACTAGGGAACACCGGGGAGCTGTTTTTT	CASSLDSLGNTGELFF
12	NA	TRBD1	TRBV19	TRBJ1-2	TGTGCCAGTATGGGACAGCTCTATGGCTACACCTTC	CASMGQLYGYTF
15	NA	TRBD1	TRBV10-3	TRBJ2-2	TGTGCCATCAGTCCGGGACAGGGAAACACCGGGGAGCTGTTTTTT	CAISPGQGNTGELFF
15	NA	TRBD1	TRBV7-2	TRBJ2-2	TGTGCCAGCAGCGTAGGGACAGTGAACACCGGGGAGCTGTTTTTT	CASSVGTVNTGELFF
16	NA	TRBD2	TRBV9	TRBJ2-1	TGTGCCAGCAGCGTAGGGGAAGCGGGGGCCTACAATGAGCAGTTCTTC	CASSVGEAGAYNEQFF
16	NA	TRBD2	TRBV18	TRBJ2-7	TGTGCCAGCTCACCTTCAGAAAGCGGGAGGATCTACGAGCAGTACTTC	CASSPSESGRIYEQYF
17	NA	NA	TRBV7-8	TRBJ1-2	TGTGCCAGCAGCTTAGCGGAGGGCCAAACAGCCCGTTATGGCTACACCTTC	CASSLAEGQTARYGYTF
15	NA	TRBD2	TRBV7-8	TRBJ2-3	TGTGCCAGCAGCCCACAGACTAGCGGAACAGATACGCAGTATTTT	CASSPQTSGTDTQYF
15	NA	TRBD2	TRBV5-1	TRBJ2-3	TGCGCCAGCAGCTTTGCCAGCGGGAGTGCTGATACGCAGTATTTT	CASSFASGSADTQYF
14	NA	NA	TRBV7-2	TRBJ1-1	TGTGCCAGCGGGGGACACCCTGGGTACACTGAAGCTTTCTTT	CASGGHPGYTEAFF
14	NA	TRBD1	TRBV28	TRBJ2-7	TGTGCCAGCAGCGGACAGGGGGAATCTTACGAGCAGTACTTC	CASSGQGESYEQYF
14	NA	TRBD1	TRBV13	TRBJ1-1	TGTGCCAGCAGCGGACCAGGGGGGTTTAGGGGAGCTTTCTTT	CASSGPGGFRGAFF
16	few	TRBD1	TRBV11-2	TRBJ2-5	TGTGCCAGCAGCTTAGGTTTAAGGGGGCGGCAAGAGACCCAGTACTTC	CASSLGLRGRQETQYF
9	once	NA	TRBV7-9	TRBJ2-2	TGTGCCGGGAGTGGGGAGCTGTTTTTT	CAGSGELFF
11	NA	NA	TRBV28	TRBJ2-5	TGTGCCAGCATATCGCGAGAGACCCAGTACTTC	CASISRETQYF
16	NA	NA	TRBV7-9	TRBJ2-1	TGTGCCAGCAGCTTAGCGTTCGGGATCACCTACAATGAGCAGTTCTTC	CASSLAFGITYNEQFF
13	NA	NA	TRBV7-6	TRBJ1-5	TGTGCCAGCAGCTTAGGTACAGACCAGCCCCAGCATTTT	CASSLGTDQPQHF
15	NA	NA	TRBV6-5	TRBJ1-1	TGTGCCAGCAGTCCTAACAGGGTCCGGAACACTGAAGCTTTCTTT	CASSPNRVRNTEAFF
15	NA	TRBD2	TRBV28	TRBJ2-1	TGTGCCAGCAGCCCTCGGACTAGCTGGGGTGGGGAGCAGTTCTTC	CASSPRTSWGGEQFF
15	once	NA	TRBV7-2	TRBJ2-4	TGTGCCAGCAGCACCCCCGGGGGAGCCAAAAACATTCAGTACTTC	CASSTPGGAKNIQYF
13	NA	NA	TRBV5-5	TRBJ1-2	TGTGCCAGCAGCTTAGGGAGCGCCTATGGCTACACCTTC	CASSLGSAYGYTF
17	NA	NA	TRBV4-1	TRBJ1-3	TGCGCCAGCAGCCAAGATCTAGGACAGAGCTCTGGAAACACCATATATTTT	CASSQDLGQSSGNTIYF
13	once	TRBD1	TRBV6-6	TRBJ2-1	TGTGCCAGCAGTAGGCAGGGGGCTAATGAGCAGTTCTTC	CASSRQGANEQFF
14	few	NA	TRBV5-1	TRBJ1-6	TGCGCCAGCAGCTTGGCAGGGGATTCGGCACCCCTCCACTTT	CASSLAGDSAPLHF
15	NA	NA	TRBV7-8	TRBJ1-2	TGTGCCAGCAGCCCCCTGAGAGGAGACCTCTATGGCTACACCTTC	CASSPLRGDLYGYTF
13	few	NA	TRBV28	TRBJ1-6	TGTGCCAGCCAGGGCAGGGCCGATTCACCCCTCCACTTT	CASQGRADSPLHF
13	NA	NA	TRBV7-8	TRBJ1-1	TGTGCCAGCAGCTTCGGAGGGAACACTGAAGCTTTCTTT	CASSFGGNTEAFF
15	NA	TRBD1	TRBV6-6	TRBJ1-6	TGTGCCAGCAGTCGGGGGGGACAGGGGCTGTCACCCCTCCACTTT	CASSRGGQGLSPLHF
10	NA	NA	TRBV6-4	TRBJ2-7	TGTGCCCGACCGGAGGCCGGGCAGTACTTC	CARPEAGQYF
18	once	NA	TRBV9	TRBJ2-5	TGTGCCAGCAGCGCGCAGGGGTCGGGCCTGGGGTACCAAGAGACCCAGTACTTC	CASSAQGSGLGYQETQYF
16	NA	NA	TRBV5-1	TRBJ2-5	TGCGCCAGCAGCTTGGCGGGAACCTCCCCTTCGGAGACCCAGTACTTC	CASSLAGTSPSETQYF
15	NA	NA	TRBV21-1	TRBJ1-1	TGTGCCAGCAGCATCAAGACTGCGAGTTTCACTGAAGCTTTCTTT	CASSIKTASFTEAFF
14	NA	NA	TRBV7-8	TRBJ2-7	TGTGCCAGCAGCTCCCGTGAGACACAAGACGAGCAGTACTTC	CASSSRETQDEQYF
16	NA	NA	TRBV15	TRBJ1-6	TGTGCCACCAGCAGAGTTTCTGCGGGGAGGGATTCACCCCTCCACTTT	CATSRVSAGRDSPLHF
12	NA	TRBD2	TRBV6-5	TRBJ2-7	TGTGCCAGCAGAGCGGGAAACAACGAGCAGTACTTC	CASRAGNNEQYF
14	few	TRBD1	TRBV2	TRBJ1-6	TGTGCCAGCAGGGAGGACAGGGGGCGCGTCCCCCTCCACTTT	CASREDRGRVPLHF
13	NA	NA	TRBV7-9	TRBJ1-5	TGTGCCAGCAGCTTATGGGGAGATCAGCCCCAGCATTTT	CASSLWGDQPQHF
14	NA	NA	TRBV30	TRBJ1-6	TGTGCCTGGAGTGTATCTGGCCCCGAATCACCCCTCCACTTT	CAWSVSGPESPLHF
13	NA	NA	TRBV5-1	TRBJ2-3	TGCGCCAGCAGCCCGGGAGGCACAGATACGCAGTATTTT	CASSPGGTDTQYF
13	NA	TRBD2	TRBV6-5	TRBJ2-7	TGTGCCAGCAGAGGACTAGCGGCCTACGAGCAGTACTTC	CASRGLAAYEQYF
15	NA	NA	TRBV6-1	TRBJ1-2	TGTGCCAGCAGTGAATCGGCAGGGAGGGGCTATGGCTACACCTTC	CASSESAGRGYGYTF
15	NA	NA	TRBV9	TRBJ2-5	TGTGCCAGCAGCGTAGCTGGCGGGACCGGTGAGACCCAGTACTTC	CASSVAGGTGETQYF
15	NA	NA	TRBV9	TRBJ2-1	TGTGCCAGCAGCGTAGTGGCGGGGTCGGTAGGTGAGCAGTTCTTC	CASSVVAGSVGEQFF
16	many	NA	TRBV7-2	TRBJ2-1	TGTGCCAGCAGCTTAGCGGCGCGGGGAAACGGGAATGAGCAGTTCTTC	CASSLAARGNGNEQFF